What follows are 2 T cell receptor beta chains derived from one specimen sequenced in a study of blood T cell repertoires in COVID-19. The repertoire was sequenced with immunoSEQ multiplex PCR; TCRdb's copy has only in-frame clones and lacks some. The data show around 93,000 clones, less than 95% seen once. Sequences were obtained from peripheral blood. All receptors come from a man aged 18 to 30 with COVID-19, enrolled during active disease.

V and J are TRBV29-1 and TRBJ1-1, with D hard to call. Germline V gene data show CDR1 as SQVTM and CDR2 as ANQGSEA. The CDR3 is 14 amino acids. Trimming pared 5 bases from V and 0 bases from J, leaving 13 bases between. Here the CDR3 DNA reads TGCAGCGTTAAGAACCCCCTAATGAACACTGAAGCTTTCTTT. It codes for CSVKNPLMNTEAFF.

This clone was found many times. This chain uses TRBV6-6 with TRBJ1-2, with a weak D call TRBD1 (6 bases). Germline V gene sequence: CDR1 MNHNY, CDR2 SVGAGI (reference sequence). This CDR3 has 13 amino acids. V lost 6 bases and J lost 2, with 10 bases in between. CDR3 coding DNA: TGTGCCAGCAGCCAAACAGGGAACTATGGCTACACCTTC. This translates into CASSQTGNYGYTF.